A selection of T cell receptor beta chains follows, all from one sample in a study of regulatory T cells in long-lasting Graves disease. TCRdb used MiXCR to reprocess the multiplex PCR reads, holding one entry per CDR3 protein. The table records about 290,000 distinct CDR3 sequences, roughly a fifth of them present only once. Sequences were derived from peripheral blood mononuclear cells (PBMCs), sampled when the disease was refractory, from a patient treated with antithyroid drugs. These receptors were obtained from a female donor with Graves disease. The CDR3 runs from the conserved cysteine through the conserved F or W. A D gene is named only where the DNA matches it firmly. Part of the rows lack a size; the others show once, few, many or a class for expanded clones.

D: .
J: TRBJ1-2
V: TRBV7-2
size: many
DNA: TGTGCCAGCAGCTTAGTTGCGGGGGGCAAGGGCTATGGCTACACCTTC
CDR3: CASSLVAGGKGYGYTF

D: TRBD1
J: TRBJ1-1
V: TRBV11-3
size: few
DNA: TGTGCCAGCAGCTCAGGTGAGCAGGGGGCAGGCACTGAAGCTTTCTTT
CDR3: CASSSGEQGAGTEAFF

D: TRBD1
J: TRBJ2-2
V: TRBV20-1
size: few
DNA: TGCAGTGCTCCAACTCAGGGGGTTTACACCGGGGAGCTGTTTTTT
CDR3: CSAPTQGVYTGELFF

D: TRBD1
J: TRBJ2-7
V: TRBV6-5
size: many
DNA: TGTGCCAGCAGTTACGCCAGGGGGTACGAGCAGTACTTC
CDR3: CASSYARGYEQYF

D: TRBD2
J: TRBJ2-7
V: TRBV24-1
size: .
DNA: TGTGCCGCCAGTAGCGGGAGCTACGAGCAGTACTTC
CDR3: CAASSGSYEQYF

D: .
J: TRBJ2-5
V: TRBV4-2
size: .
DNA: TGTGCCAGCAGCCAAGATGAAGCGGAAGAGACCCAGTACTTC
CDR3: CASSQDEAEETQYF

D: .
J: TRBJ2-7
V: TRBV2
size: many
DNA: TGTGCCAGCAGTGAGGTCTACGAGCAGTACTTC
CDR3: CASSEVYEQYF

D: TRBD2
J: TRBJ2-5
V: TRBV28
size: many
DNA: TGTGCCAGCAGTTTATACAGCGGGAGGGCGGAAGAGACCCAGTACTTC
CDR3: CASSLYSGRAEETQYF

D: TRBD1
J: TRBJ2-7
V: TRBV10-3
size: .
DNA: TGTGCCATCAGTGAGGCTAGAGACAGGGGCGAGCAGTACTTC
CDR3: CAISEARDRGEQYF

D: TRBD2
J: TRBJ2-5
V: TRBV20-1
size: few
DNA: TGCAGTGCTAAGTCCCCTAGCGGGAGGGCCTCGGAGACCCAGTACTTC
CDR3: CSAKSPSGRASETQYF